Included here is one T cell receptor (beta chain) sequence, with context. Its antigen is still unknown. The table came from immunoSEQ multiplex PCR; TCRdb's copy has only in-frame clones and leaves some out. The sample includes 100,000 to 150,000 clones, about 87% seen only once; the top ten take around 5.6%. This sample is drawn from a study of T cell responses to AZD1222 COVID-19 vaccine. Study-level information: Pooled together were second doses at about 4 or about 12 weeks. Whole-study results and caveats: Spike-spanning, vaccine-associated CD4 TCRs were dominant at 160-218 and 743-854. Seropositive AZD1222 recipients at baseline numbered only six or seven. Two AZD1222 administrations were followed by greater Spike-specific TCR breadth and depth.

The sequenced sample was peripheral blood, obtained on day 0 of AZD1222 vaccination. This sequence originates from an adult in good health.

This CDR3 reads CASSLEVDRPQPQHF. CDR3 DNA: TGTGCCAGCAGCTTAGAAGTCGACAGGCCTCAGCCCCAGCATTTT. This sequence joins TRBV11-1 and TRBJ1-5; D perhaps matches TRBD1 (6 bases). The V end was cut by 1 base, the J end by 6 bases, with 13 bases between. Per the germline V gene, CDR1 is SGHAT and CDR2 is FQDESV (reference sequence). The CDR3 loop spans 15 amino acids. The full variable domain, its missing parts supplied by reference TRBV11-1 and TRBJ1-5, is EAEVAQSPRYKITEKSQAVAFWCDPISGHATLYWYRQILGQGPELLVQFQDESVVDDSQLPKDRFSAERLKGVDSTLKIQPAELGDSAMYLCASSLEVDRPQPQHFGDGTRLSIL.